This passage covers 2 T cell receptor beta chains from one sample sequenced in a study of blood T cells in healthy people across ages (dated by TCRdb to 2014 to 2015). Libraries were made using 5' RACE. The sequencer was an Illumina HiSeq 2500. A second roughly 7 to 11 cycle PCR used a sample-barcoded 5' primer and a J-beta primer mix. TCRdb reworked the public reads: Q25 trimming with fastp, MiXCR clone assembly, productive beta chains retained. All rows with the same CDR3 protein become a single entry with the most common DNA and genes. Here the sample has around 800,000 distinct CDR3 sequences; roughly 25% occur a single time. Together, the top ten hold over 2.5% of the sample. The sample was also reused in another study, on T cells of mothers and their children.

The sequencing input was blood. Receptors were obtained from a boy younger than 18 in good health.

As for this clonotype: The junction and the germline gene differ at one end; a read error may be behind it. The V call is TRBV7-2, the J call TRBJ2-7, with 10 bases lining up with TRBD2. CDR1 SGHTA and CDR2 FQGNSA come from the germline V gene. The CDR3 totals 12 residues. CDR3 coding DNA: TGTGCCAGCAGCGGAAGCGGGGGGGCTGCGTTCTTC. This codes for CASSGSGGAAFF.

This clonotype was seen a few times. Here the CDR3 DNA reads TGTGCCAGCGGTATCGGACAGGCATATTCACCCCTCCACTTT. Its translation: CASGIGQAYSPLHF. The V and J genes are TRBV28 and TRBJ1-6; 7 nucleotides match TRBD1. Germline V gene lookup returns CDR1 MDHEN and CDR2 SYDVKM. Trimming at V came to 8 bases and at J to 8 bases, leaving 9 bases not matched to a gene. CDR3 size: 14 residues.